A selection of T cell receptor beta chains follows, all from one sample in a study of Tregs in tolerant kidney transplant recipients. The protocol was immunoSEQ multiplex PCR, while the TCRdb copy is restricted to in-frame clones and leaves out a portion. The sample has around 52,000 clones, about 83% seen once. Sequenced: CD4+ T cells from blood. These receptors were taken from a human donor in good health. CDR3s include the opening cysteine and the closing phenylalanine or tryptophan. D genes are given only for firm matches. Only some rows state a clone size, as once, few, many or a class for expanded clones.

medium-sized | TRBJ2-3 | TRBV10-3 | - | CAIRAGNPTDTQYF | TGTGCCATCAGGGCGGGAAATCCCACAGATACGCAGTATTTT
- | TRBJ2-3 | TRBV2 | TRBD1 | CASTSGTGGLDTQYF | TGTGCCAGCACATCCGGGACAGGGGGGTTAGATACGCAGTATTTT
- | TRBJ2-7 | TRBV5-1 | - | CASNRGGSAYEQYF | TGCGCCAGCAACCGTGGGGGCTCGGCTTACGAGCAGTACTTC
- | TRBJ1-1 | TRBV7-2 | - | CASSLVAEGPEAFF | TGTGCCAGCAGCTTAGTAGCTGAAGGGCCTGAAGCTTTCTTT
- | TRBJ1-2 | TRBV5-1 | - | CASSPPPGNYGYTF | TGCGCCAGCAGCCCGCCCCCGGGGAACTATGGCTACACCTTC
- | TRBJ2-3 | TRBV9 | - | CASSVQASTDTQYF | TGTGCCAGCAGCGTCCAGGCCTCTACAGATACGCAGTATTTT
- | TRBJ2-1 | TRBV7-9 | - | CAEGSRTSNEQFF | TGTGCAGAGGGCTCCAGGACTTCCAATGAGCAGTTCTTC
- | TRBJ2-4 | TRBV7-2 | TRBD1 | CASSLEAGTGVNIQYF | TGTGCCAGCAGCTTAGAAGCCGGGACAGGGGTGAACATTCAGTACTTC
- | TRBJ2-7 | TRBV5-6 | - | CASNWGGLGSYEQYF | TGTGCCAGCAACTGGGGGGGCCTAGGGAGCTACGAGCAGTACTTC
- | TRBJ1-2 | TRBV5-1 | - | CASSLDPDGVGGYTF | TGCGCCAGCAGCCTCGATCCGGACGGGGTGGGCGGCTACACCTTC
- | TRBJ1-1 | TRBV6-5 | - | CASRWYGEAFF | TGTGCCAGCAGGTGGTACGGAGAAGCTTTCTTT
once | TRBJ1-2 | TRBV6-5 | TRBD1 | CASSRTGLRYGYTF | TGTGCCAGCAGTCGGACAGGGTTGAGGTATGGCTACACCTTC
few | TRBJ2-3 | TRBV5-4 | - | CASSLEITDTQYF | TGTGCCAGCAGCTTGGAAATCACAGATACGCAGTATTTT
- | TRBJ2-2 | TRBV4-1 | - | CASSQPPHRQGGELFF | TGCGCCAGCAGCCAACCCCCCCATAGGCAGGGCGGGGAGCTGTTTTTT
- | TRBJ2-7 | TRBV7-9 | - | CASSPLGRVEQYF | TGTGCCAGCAGCCCACTCGGCCGGGTCGAGCAGTACTTC
- | TRBJ2-1 | TRBV6-5 | - | CASSPPEANPGEQFF | TGTGCCAGCAGTCCCCCCGAGGCCAACCCGGGTGAGCAGTTCTTC
- | TRBJ2-1 | TRBV5-1 | - | CASSPQGGAYNEQFF | TGCGCCAGCAGCCCACAGGGGGGGGCCTACAATGAGCAGTTCTTC
- | TRBJ2-1 | TRBV7-3 | - | CASSLGLTNNEQFF | TGTGCCAGCAGCCTTGGACTGACCAACAATGAGCAGTTCTTC
- | TRBJ1-1 | TRBV6-5 | TRBD1 | CASIDRGLEAFF | TGTGCCAGCATAGACAGGGGACTTGAAGCTTTCTTT
- | TRBJ2-1 | TRBV6-4 | TRBD2 | CASLSGRADNEQFF | TGTGCCAGCCTTAGCGGGAGGGCCGACAATGAGCAGTTCTTC
- | TRBJ2-7 | TRBV6-5 | - | CASSPSLWQYEQYF | TGTGCCAGCAGTCCTTCCTTATGGCAATACGAGCAGTACTTC
- | TRBJ2-1 | TRBV10-3 | TRBD2 | CALSLAGEDEQFF | TGTGCCCTCAGTCTAGCGGGAGAGGATGAGCAGTTCTTC
- | TRBJ2-2 | TRBV9 | - | CASSVISGELFF | TGTGCCAGCAGCGTCATCTCCGGGGAGCTGTTTTTT
- | TRBJ2-7 | TRBV10-3 | TRBD1 | CAIRGGTGAGSEQYF | TGTGCCATCAGAGGGGGGACAGGGGCCGGGAGCGAGCAGTACTTC
- | TRBJ2-2 | TRBV18 | TRBD2 | CASSRRTSGRASNTGELFF | TGTGCCAGCTCACGTAGGACTAGCGGGAGGGCTTCGAACACCGGGGAGCTGTTTTTT
- | TRBJ1-6 | TRBV19 | TRBD1 | CASKRQGDNSPLHF | TGTGCCAGTAAACGGCAGGGGGATAATTCACCCCTCCACTTT
- | TRBJ2-5 | TRBV5-1 | - | CASTVQPGETQYF | TGCGCCAGCACCGTCCAGCCTGGAGAGACCCAGTACTTC
- | TRBJ1-1 | TRBV5-1 | TRBD1 | CASSLTGVQEAFF | TGCGCCAGCAGCTTGACAGGGGTGCAGGAAGCTTTCTTT
- | TRBJ1-2 | TRBV4-3 | - | CASSQEMESYGYTF | TGCGCCAGCAGCCAAGAAATGGAATCCTATGGCTACACCTTC
- | TRBJ2-1 | TRBV7-9 | - | CASVRVVYNEQFF | TGTGCCAGCGTGAGGGTGGTGTACAATGAGCAGTTCTTC
- | TRBJ2-1 | TRBV4-2 | - | CASSQENEQFF | TGTGCCAGCAGCCAAGAGAATGAGCAGTTCTTC
- | TRBJ1-2 | TRBV11-2 | - | CASSPSGGAAWNYGYTF | TGTGCCAGCAGCCCGAGTGGGGGAGCGGCTTGGAACTATGGCTACACCTTC
- | TRBJ2-3 | TRBV7-6 | - | CASSSDRDTQYF | TGTGCCAGCAGTTCCGACAGAGATACGCAGTATTTT
- | TRBJ1-1 | TRBV28 | - | CASSLSHTEAFF | TGTGCCAGCAGTTTGTCTCACACTGAAGCTTTCTTT
- | TRBJ2-1 | TRBV27 | - | CASSPINPRLLQFF | TGTGCCAGCAGTCCTATAAACCCCCGGTTGCTTCAGTTCTTC
- | TRBJ1-1 | TRBV7-2 | - | CASSSLQFQNTEAFF | TGTGCCAGCAGCTCGTTACAGTTTCAGAACACTGAAGCTTTCTTT
- | TRBJ2-3 | TRBV6-4 | TRBD2 | CASGLAGGPSYF | TGTGCCAGTGGACTAGCGGGGGGGCCGTCATATTTT
- | TRBJ2-5 | TRBV19 | - | CASIGRTGETQYF | TGTGCCAGTATAGGGCGGACTGGGGAGACCCAGTACTTC
- | TRBJ1-2 | TRBV7-9 | - | CASSRSELRYGYTF | TGTGCCAGCTCCAGAAGTGAGCTGAGGTATGGCTACACCTTC
- | TRBJ2-7 | TRBV5-6 | TRBD1 | CASSFIGQGASKTYEQYF | TGTGCCAGCAGCTTTATAGGACAGGGGGCTTCCAAAACCTACGAGCAGTACTTC
- | TRBJ2-2 | TRBV15 | TRBD2 | CATSTPGLAVSRDTGELFF | TGTGCCACCAGCACCCCGGGACTAGCGGTTTCCAGGGACACCGGGGAGCTGTTTTTT
few | TRBJ2-7 | TRBV5-8 | TRBD1 | CASSPWTGRNEQYF | TGTGCCAGCAGCCCGTGGACAGGGAGAAACGAGCAGTACTTC
- | TRBJ2-7 | TRBV7-2 | TRBD1 | CASSLISGQTQYEQYF | TGTGCCAGCAGCTTAATTTCGGGACAGACCCAATACGAGCAGTACTTC
- | TRBJ1-5 | TRBV6-1 | - | CASSEPSYNQPQHF | TGTGCCAGCAGTGAACCCAGCTACAATCAGCCCCAGCATTTT
- | TRBJ2-4 | TRBV5-4 | TRBD2 | CASSMDLAGAKNIQYF | TGTGCCAGCAGCATGGACCTAGCGGGAGCCAAAAACATTCAGTACTTC
- | TRBJ1-4 | TRBV19 | TRBD1 | CASSTGGNEKLFF | TGTGCCAGTAGCACAGGGGGTAATGAAAAACTGTTTTTT
once | TRBJ1-2 | TRBV19 | - | CASKQYGGTGTHGYTF | TGTGCCAGTAAACAGTATGGAGGTACAGGAACCCATGGCTACACCTTC
- | TRBJ2-1 | TRBV12-5 | - | CASGLRLSSYNEQFF | TGTGCTAGTGGTTTGAGACTTAGCTCCTACAATGAGCAGTTCTTC
- | TRBJ1-2 | TRBV29-1 | - | CSVATLITNYGYTF | TGCAGCGTCGCGACGTTGATCACTAACTATGGCTACACCTTC
- | TRBJ2-1 | TRBV7-2 | TRBD1 | CASSFDRGQGNEQFF | TGTGCCAGCAGCTTCGACAGGGGGCAAGGGAATGAGCAGTTCTTC